This T cell receptor beta chain came from a study of T cells in Graves' hyperthyroidism and ophthalmopathy. V lost 2 bases and J lost 2; bases outside the gene matches: 5. The germline V gene has CDR1 MDHEN and CDR2 SYDVKM. The CDR3 length is 15 residues. This clonotype was recorded many times. Stable hyperthyroidism: no ophthalmopathy progression over 18 months of follow-up. Uncontrolled infection, other autoimmune disease, pregnancy and lactation each barred patients from inclusion. Based on clinical symptoms, serum thyroxine and TRAb, thyroid ultrasound and orbital computed tomography, diagnoses were reached. It was RNA transcripts that yielded the amplified TCR beta CDR3 regions. The HTBI primer set drove a first-round RT-PCR of the TCR CDR3. In TCRdb, the multiplex PCR reads were re-called with MiXCR into one record per CDR3 protein. Here the sample spans under 350,000 distinct CDR3 sequences, 18% being singletons.

The chain recombines TRBV28 with TRBJ2-5; 7 bases map to TRBD1. The sample comprised blood. The TCR sequence derives from a woman aged 50 to 65 with Graves' hyperthyroidism. The CDR3 coding sequence is TGTGCCAGCAGTTTAGACAGGGCCCTTCAAGAGACCCAGTACTTC. Its protein is CASSLDRALQETQYF.